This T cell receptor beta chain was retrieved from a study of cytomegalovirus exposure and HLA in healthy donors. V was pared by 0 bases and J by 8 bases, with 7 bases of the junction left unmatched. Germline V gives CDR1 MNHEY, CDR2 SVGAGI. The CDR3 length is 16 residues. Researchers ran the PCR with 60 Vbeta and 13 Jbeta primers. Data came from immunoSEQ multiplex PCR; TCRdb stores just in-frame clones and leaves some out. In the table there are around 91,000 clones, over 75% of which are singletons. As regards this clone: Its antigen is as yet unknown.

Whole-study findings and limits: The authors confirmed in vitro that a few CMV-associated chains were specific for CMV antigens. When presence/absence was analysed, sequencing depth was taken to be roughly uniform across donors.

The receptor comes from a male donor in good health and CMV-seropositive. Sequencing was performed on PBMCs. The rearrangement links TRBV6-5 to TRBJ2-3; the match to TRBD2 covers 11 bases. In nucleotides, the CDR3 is TGTGCCAGCAGTTACTCGAAAGGACTAGCGGGTTCTACGCAGTATTTT. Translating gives CASSYSKGLAGSTQYF.